What follows are 25 T cell receptor beta chains derived from one specimen sequenced in a study of human T cells and chemical hapten exposure. A single record per CDR3 protein comes from TCRdb applying MiXCR to the RACE reads. The repertoire holds tens of thousands of distinct CDR3 sequences, with more than 9.5% as singletons. The time point denotes: patch test 3, about 24 weeks after DPC sensitization. Treatment here: therapeutic diphenylcyclopropenone sensitization with weekly scalp DPC. The material was whole blood, obtained in connection with sensitization to the hapten diphenylcyclopropenone (DPC). The receptors here all came from a middle-aged woman with alopecia areata. Some clones in this sample may be carry-over from other donors' samples.

This clonotype appeared a few times. V is TRBV12-3 or TRBV12-4 and J is TRBJ2-7; TRBD2 might be the D (5 bases). The CDR3 length is 12 residues. Trimming shortened V by 11 bases and J by 4 bases, and 15 bases separated the two germline ends. CDR3 bases: TGTGCCTCCTCGAAGGACTCGTACGAGCAGTACTTC. Its translation is CASSKDSYEQYF.

This clonotype was counted many times. This chain joins TRBV5-4 and TRBJ2-3; 10 bases match TRBD2. CDR1 and CDR2 (germline): SGHNT, YYREEE (reference sequence). The V gene end was trimmed by 0 bases and the J gene end by 3 bases; junction bases not matched to a gene: 4. The CDR3 is 16 residues long. The CDR3 DNA is TGTGCCAGCAGCTTGGGAGCGGGGGGGCGAACAGATACGCAGTATTTT. This translates into CASSLGAGGRTDTQYF.

This clonotype turned up a few times. The chain combines TRBV4-1 with TRBJ2-3; maybe TRBD2 (6 bases). Germline CDR1 is MGHRA and CDR2 is YSYEKL. V was pared by 1 base and J by 2 bases, with 22 bases between. CDR3 length equals 19 residues. The CDR3 DNA reads as TGCGCCAGCAGCCAAGCCCGAGCGGGCCCTGGGTATCTCACAGATACGCAGTATTTT. Translated: CASSQARAGPGYLTDTQYF.

This clonotype was seen repeatedly, ten times or more. The chain links TRBV29-1 to TRBJ1-5, with a weak D call TRBD1 (6 bases). The V gene's germline CDR1 is SQVTM and CDR2 ANQGSEA. The CDR3 covers 12 residues. Trimming shortened V by 8 bases and J by 7 bases, and 15 bases separated the two germline ends. For the CDR3, the DNA is TGCAGCACCCCCACAGGGAGACAGCCCCAGCATTTT. This encodes CSTPTGRQPQHF.

The sample holds a few counts of this clonotype. The chain combines TRBV7-2 with TRBJ1-1, with D hard to call. The V gene's germline CDR1 is SGHTA and CDR2 FQGNSA. CDR3 size: 11 residues. Trimming stripped 5 bases from V and 3 bases from J, with 4 bases between. As DNA, the CDR3 is TGTGCCAGCAGCCCGCACACTGAAGCTTTCTTT. Protein product: CASSPHTEAFF.

This clonotype is labeled as medium-sized. The CDR3 here is CASSLGLGPSDTQYF. In DNA, the CDR3 is TGTGCCAGCAGCTTGGGACTAGGTCCTTCAGATACGCAGTATTTT. The rearrangement joins TRBV7-2 to TRBJ2-3; 8 bases line up with TRBD2. There are 15 residues in the CDR3. Per the germline V gene, CDR1 is SGHTA and CDR2 is FQGNSA. Trimming took 3 bases from V and 4 from J; bases not matched to a gene: 6.

This chain joins TRBV4-1 and TRBJ2-5; D remains ambiguous. Trimming shortened V by 1 base and J by 3 bases, and 9 bases separated the two germline ends. Germline V lookup: CDR1 MGHRA, CDR2 YSYEKL. The CDR3 is 14 amino acids. CDR3 nucleotides: TGCGCCAGCAGCCAAGTGGGGTGCGAAGAGACCCAGTACTTC. Residues: CASSQVGCEETQYF.

This clonotype was counted ten times or more. This chain connects TRBV20-1 to TRBJ2-3; D perhaps matches TRBD2 (6 bases). The CDR3 loop spans 15 amino acids. Germline assignment: CDR1 DFQATT and CDR2 SNEGSKA (reference sequence). Trimming took off 6 bases at V and 3 bases at J, with 19 bases between the two ends. The CDR3 loop is CSADKRLGETDTQYF. The CDR3 DNA follows: TGCAGTGCCGATAAAAGACTAGGGGAAACAGATACGCAGTATTTT.

This clonotype was seen at least ten times. This chain connects TRBV2 to TRBJ1-1; D is perhaps TRBD1 (5 bases). The germline V gene encodes CDR1 SNHLY and CDR2 FYNNEI. Trimming took 5 bases from V and 6 from J, leaving 13 bases between them. The CDR3 is made up of 13 amino acids. The CDR3 region has the DNA TGTGCCAGCAGTATGACAGTATCGGCTGAAGCTTTCTTT. Translated: CASSMTVSAEAFF.

There are a few counts of this clonotype. The chain is built from TRBV2 and TRBJ2-2; D perhaps matches TRBD2 (6 bases). Trimming cost V 2 bases and J 7 bases, with 11 bases left between them. CDR1 and CDR2 (germline): SNHLY, FYNNEI. The CDR3 totals 14 residues. Here the CDR3 DNA reads TGTGCCAGCAGTGAACGGGCGGAGGGCGGGGAGCTGTTTTTT. As protein: CASSERAEGGELFF.

This clonotype was seen a few times. This sequence joins TRBV6-2 or TRBV6-3 and TRBJ2-5; 8 nucleotides agree with TRBD2. There are 13 residues in the CDR3. The germline V gene has CDR1 MNHEY and CDR2 SVGEGT. V lost 0 bases to trimming and J lost 9 bases; unmatched junction nucleotides: 3. CDR3 region: CASSYSRRGAQYF. As DNA, the CDR3 is TGTGCCAGCAGTTACTCAAGGCGGGGGGCCCAGTACTTC.

About this clonotype: A much larger clone is a single base away; this may be a read error. The J gene is TRBJ2-1, the V gene TRBV5-6; 8 nucleotides line up with TRBD1. The germline gives CDR1 SGHDT, CDR2 YYEEEE. The CDR3 contains 15 residues. The CDR3 loop is CTSSLRTGLGNEQFF. Here the CDR3 DNA reads TGTACCAGCAGCTTGAGGACAGGGCTGGGCAATGAGCAGTTCTTC. Filled out from reference TRBV5-6 and TRBJ2-1, the complete variable domain reads DAGVTQSPTHLIKTRGQQVTLRCSPKSGHDTVSWYQQALGQGPQFIFQYYEEEERQRGNFPDRFSGHQFPNYSSELNVNALLLGDSALYLCTSSLRTGLGNEQFFGPGTRLTVL.

This clonotype was observed a handful of times. This sequence joins TRBV28 and TRBJ2-7; unclear D gene. Germline V gives CDR1 MDHEN, CDR2 SYDVKM. The CDR3 consists of 12 residues. The V end was cut by 6 bases, the J end by 6 bases, with 12 bases between. CDR3 residues: CASSLSRTEQYF. DNA of the CDR3: TGTGCCAGCAGCCTCAGTCGGACCGAGCAGTACTTC. The entire variable domain, with the rest obtained from reference TRBV28 and TRBJ2-7, is as follows: DVKVTQSSRYLVKRTGEKVFLECVQDMDHENMFWYRQDPGLGLRLIYFSYDVKMKEKGDIPEGYSVSREKKERFSLILESASTNQTSMYLCASSLSRTEQYFGPGTRLTVT.

This clonotype was seen ten or more times. The rearrangement links TRBV6-4 to TRBJ2-1, with D perhaps TRBD1 or TRBD2 (5 bases each). V lost 0 bases to trimming and J lost 4 bases, with 13 bases between them. CDR3 length: 16 residues. Per the germline V gene, CDR1 is MRHNA and CDR2 is SNTAGT. CDR3 nucleotide sequence: TGTGCCAGCAGTGACTCGGGGGTAAGCGGTTACAATGAGCAGTTCTTC. Protein product: CASSDSGVSGYNEQFF.

The sample holds many counts of this clonotype. The chain uses TRBV6-1 and TRBJ1-5, with 11 bases fitting TRBD1. The V gene end was trimmed by 4 bases and the J gene end by 8 bases; junction bases not matched to a gene: 10. The CDR3 length is 16 residues. Germline V gene data show CDR1 as MNHNS and CDR2 as SASEGT. The DNA of the CDR3 is TGTGCCAGCAGTGCTAAGGACAGGGGGCTCACGAAGCCCCAGCATTTT. Protein sequence: CASSAKDRGLTKPQHF.

This clonotype was observed a handful of times. V usage is TRBV18 and J usage is TRBJ2-3, with no clear D. Trimming shortened V by 4 bases and J by 2 bases, and 4 bases separated the two germline ends. Germline values: CDR1 KGHSH, CDR2 LQKENI. This CDR3 is built from 12 residues. The CDR3 DNA is TGTGCCAGCTCACTCCTCACAGATACGCAGTATTTT. Protein sequence: CASSLLTDTQYF.

In its sample, this clonotype was seen many times. V and J are TRBV12-3 or TRBV12-4 and TRBJ1-6; a possible D gene is TRBD1 (6 bases). CDR3 length equals 14 residues. V lost 7 bases, J lost 7 bases, and 14 bases lay in between. The CDR3 bases are TGTGCCAGCACCAGCTCAGGGGTCAATTCACCCCTCCACTTT. Translation gives CASTSSGVNSPLHF.

At least ten counts were recorded for this clonotype. V and J are TRBV9 and TRBJ2-1, with no clear D. The V end lost 4 bases, the J end lost 3 bases, and 11 bases lay between the germline ends. Germline assignment: CDR1 SGDLS and CDR2 YYNGEE. This CDR3 is 14 amino acids long. The CDR3 is CASSPGPDYNEQFF. The CDR3 bases are TGTGCCAGCAGCCCCGGACCGGACTACAATGAGCAGTTCTTC.

Ten or more counts support this clonotype. This sequence joins TRBV7-8 and TRBJ1-1; D gene uncertain. This CDR3 has 15 amino acids. V dropped 5 bases and J dropped 6 bases, with 19 bases sitting between them. CDR1 and CDR2 (germline): SGHVS, FQNEAQ. The CDR3, as DNA: TGTGCCAGCAGCCTCCTTTCAACCACAGTGGCTGAAGCTTTCTTT. Protein product: CASSLLSTTVAEAFF.

This clonotype was observed a few times. The chain is built from TRBV6-1 and TRBJ1-5; tentative D call: TRBD1 (6 bases). Germline loops: CDR1 MNHNS, CDR2 SASEGT. The CDR3 has 15 amino acids. Trimming took 6 bases from V and 0 from J, leaving 12 bases between them. Here the CDR3 reads CASSGGRGSNQPQHF. The CDR3 DNA follows: TGTGCCAGCAGCGGCGGCAGGGGTAGCAATCAGCCCCAGCATTTT.

This clonotype was counted many times. In nucleotides, the CDR3 is TGTGCCAGCAAAATAGGACAGGGGGCTTCGGACGAGCAGTACTTC. This gives the protein CASKIGQGASDEQYF. The V call is TRBV6-2 or TRBV6-3, the J call TRBJ2-7, with 11 bases lining up with TRBD1. The CDR3 sequence is 15 residues long. CDR1 and CDR2 (germline): MNHEY, SVGEGT. V was pared by 7 bases and J by 5 bases, with 10 bases of the junction left unmatched.

This clonotype was detected ten times or more. V gene TRBV5-6 combines with J gene TRBJ2-7; tentative D call: TRBD1 (5 bases). The germline V gene has CDR1 SGHDT and CDR2 YYEEEE. V dropped 4 bases and J dropped 0 bases, with 11 bases sitting between them. The CDR3 has 14 residues. The CDR3 DNA sequence: TGTGCCAGCAGCGACAGCCCCAACTCCTACGAGCAGTACTTC. It codes for CASSDSPNSYEQYF.

The sample holds many counts of this clonotype. The chain is built from TRBV24-1 and TRBJ2-7; D is possibly TRBD2 (6 bases). V dropped 3 bases and J dropped 1 base, with 12 bases sitting between them. Germline V gives CDR1 KGHDR, CDR2 SFDVKD. This CDR3 region has 15 residues. The CDR3, as DNA: TGTGCCACCAGTGATAGTGGGCGGGGATCCTACGAGCAGTACTTC. It is translated as CATSDSGRGSYEQYF.

This clonotype was detected a few times. The chain employs TRBV7-9 and TRBJ1-1; D ambiguous. CDR3 size: 13 residues. V lost 4 bases to trimming and J lost 1 base, with 7 bases between them. Germline loops: CDR1 SEHNR, CDR2 FQNEAQ (reference sequence). CDR3 sequence: CASSYKGNTEAFF. In DNA, the CDR3 is TGTGCCAGCAGCTACAAGGGGAACACTGAAGCTTTCTTT.

V and J are TRBV28 and TRBJ1-3; 8 bases are shared with TRBD1. J lost 4 bases, V lost 2 bases, and 4 bases had no gene match. The V gene's germline CDR1 is MDHEN and CDR2 SYDVKM. The CDR3 consists of 15 residues. CDR3 sequence (DNA): TGTGCCAGCAGTTTACCGGGACAGGCGGGAAACACCATATATTTT. Its protein product is CASSLPGQAGNTIYF.